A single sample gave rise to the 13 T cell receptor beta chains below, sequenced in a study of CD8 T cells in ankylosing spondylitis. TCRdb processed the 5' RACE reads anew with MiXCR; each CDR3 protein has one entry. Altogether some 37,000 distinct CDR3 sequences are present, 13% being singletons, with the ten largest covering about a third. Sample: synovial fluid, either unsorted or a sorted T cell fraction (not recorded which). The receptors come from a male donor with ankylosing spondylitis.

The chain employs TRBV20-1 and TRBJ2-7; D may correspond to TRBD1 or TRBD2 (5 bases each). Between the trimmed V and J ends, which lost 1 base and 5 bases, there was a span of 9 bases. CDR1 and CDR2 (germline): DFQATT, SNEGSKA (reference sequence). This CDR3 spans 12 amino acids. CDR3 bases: TGCAGTGCTAGAGTTCGGGACCACGAGCAGTACTTC. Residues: CSARVRDHEQYF.

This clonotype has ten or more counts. In DNA, the CDR3 is TGCAGCGTTGGGGGAGGGATATCGGAGCAGTACTTC. This codes for CSVGGGISEQYF. This rearrangement joins TRBV29-1 to TRBJ2-7; TRBD2 aligns across 7 bases. Trimming removed 4 bases from V and 7 bases from J; junction bases left unmatched: 7. Germline values: CDR1 SQVTM, CDR2 ANQGSEA. The CDR3 is 12 residues long.

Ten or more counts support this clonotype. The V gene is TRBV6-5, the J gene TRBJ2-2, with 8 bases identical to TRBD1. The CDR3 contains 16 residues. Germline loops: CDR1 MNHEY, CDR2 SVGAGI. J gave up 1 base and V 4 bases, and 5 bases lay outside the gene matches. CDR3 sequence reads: CASSSDRGQNTGELFF. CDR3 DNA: TGTGCCAGCAGTTCCGACAGGGGCCAGAACACCGGGGAGCTGTTTTTT.

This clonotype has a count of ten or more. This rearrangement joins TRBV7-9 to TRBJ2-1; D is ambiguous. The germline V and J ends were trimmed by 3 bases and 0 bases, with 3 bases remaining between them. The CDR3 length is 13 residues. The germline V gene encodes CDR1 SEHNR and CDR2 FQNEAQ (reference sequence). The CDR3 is CASSFPSYNEQFF. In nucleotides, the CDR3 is TGTGCCAGCAGCTTCCCCTCCTACAATGAGCAGTTCTTC.

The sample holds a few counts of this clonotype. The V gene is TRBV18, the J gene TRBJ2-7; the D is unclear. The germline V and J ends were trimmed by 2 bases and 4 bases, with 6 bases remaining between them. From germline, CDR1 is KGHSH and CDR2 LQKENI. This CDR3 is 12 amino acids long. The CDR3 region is CASSPGYYEQYF. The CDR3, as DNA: TGTGCCAGCTCACCAGGGTATTACGAGCAGTACTTC.

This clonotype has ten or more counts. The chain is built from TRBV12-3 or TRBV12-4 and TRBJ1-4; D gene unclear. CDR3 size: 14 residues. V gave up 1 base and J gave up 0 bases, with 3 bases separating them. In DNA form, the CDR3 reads TGTGCCAGCAGTTTAGTGGCAACTAATGAAAAACTGTTTTTT. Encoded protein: CASSLVATNEKLFF.

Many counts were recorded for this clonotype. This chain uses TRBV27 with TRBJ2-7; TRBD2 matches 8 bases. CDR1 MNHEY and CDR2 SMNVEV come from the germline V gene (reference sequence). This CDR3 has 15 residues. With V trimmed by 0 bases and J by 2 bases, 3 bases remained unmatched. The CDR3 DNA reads TGTGCCAGCAGTTTATCCGGGGGGGTGGCCTACGAGCAGTACTTC. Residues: CASSLSGGVAYEQYF.

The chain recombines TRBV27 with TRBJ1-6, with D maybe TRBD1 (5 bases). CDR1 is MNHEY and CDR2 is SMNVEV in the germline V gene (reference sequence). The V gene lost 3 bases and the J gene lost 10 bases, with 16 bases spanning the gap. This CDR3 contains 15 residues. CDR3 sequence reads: CASSFIRVKGSPLHF. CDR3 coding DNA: TGTGCCAGCAGTTTCATCAGGGTGAAGGGGTCACCCCTCCACTTT.

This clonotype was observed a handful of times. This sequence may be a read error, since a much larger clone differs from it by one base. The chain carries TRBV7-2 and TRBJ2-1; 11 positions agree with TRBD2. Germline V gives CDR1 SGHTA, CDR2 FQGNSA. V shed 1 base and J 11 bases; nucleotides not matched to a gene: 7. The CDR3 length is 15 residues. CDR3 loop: CASSLGISGRGQQFF. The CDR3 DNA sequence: TGTGCCAGCAGCTTAGGGATTAGCGGGAGGGGTCAGCAGTTCTTC.

Written as DNA, the CDR3 is TGTGCCAGCAGTGAAGAGAGCGGAGTAGGAAACACCATATATTTT. Amino acid sequence: CASSEESGVGNTIYF. This rearrangement joins TRBV25-1 to TRBJ1-3; D unresolved. Germline loops: CDR1 MGHDK, CDR2 SYGVNS. The V end lost 2 bases, the J end lost 4 bases, and 12 bases lay between the germline ends. This CDR3 contains 15 residues.

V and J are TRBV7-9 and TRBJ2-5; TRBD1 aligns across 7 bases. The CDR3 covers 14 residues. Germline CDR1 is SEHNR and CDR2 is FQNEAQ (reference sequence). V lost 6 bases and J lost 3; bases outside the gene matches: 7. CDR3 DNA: TGTGCCAGCAGACTGGACAGGATTGAAGAGACCCAGTACTTC. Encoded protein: CASRLDRIEETQYF.

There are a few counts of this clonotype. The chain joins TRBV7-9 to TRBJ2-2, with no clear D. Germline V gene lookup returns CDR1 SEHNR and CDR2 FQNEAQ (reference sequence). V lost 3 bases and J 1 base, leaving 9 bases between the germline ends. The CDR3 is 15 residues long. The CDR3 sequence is CASSFSRMNTGELFF. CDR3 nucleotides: TGTGCCAGCAGCTTTTCACGGATGAACACCGGGGAGCTGTTTTTT. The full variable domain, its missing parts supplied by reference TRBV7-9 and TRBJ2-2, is DTGVSQNPRHKITKRGQNVTFRCDPISEHNRLYWYRQTLGQGPEFLTYFQNEAQLEKSRLLSDRFSAERPKGSFSTLEIQRTEQGDSAMYLCASSFSRMNTGELFFGEGSRLTVL.

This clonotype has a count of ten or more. The DNA of the CDR3 is TGTGCCAGCTTGGGGACAGAATACAATGAGCAGTTCTTC. Translation gives CASLGTEYNEQFF. The chain employs TRBV2 and TRBJ2-1, with 7 bases that match TRBD1. Per the germline V gene, CDR1 is SNHLY and CDR2 is FYNNEI. The CDR3 is 13 residues long. Germline trimming cut 8 bases from V and 4 bases from J; bases unmatched to any gene: 5.